Reported below is one T cell receptor beta chain. What this receptor recognizes is not known. There are no base qualities to consult, and no much larger clone falls within one base. The time point label of this sample denotes: persistent/refractory GD, antithyroid drugs over 5 years with positive TRAb. For both TCR sequencing and RNA sequencing, RNA was extracted from PBMCs using TRIzol. The diagnosis of Graves' disease followed American Thyroid Association guidelines. Patients were recruited from an endocrinology department in Xi'an, China. Each patient gave about 9.1 milliliters of peripheral blood, collected in an EDTA anticoagulant tube. Ficoll Paque Plus density gradient separation was used to isolate PBMCs, and no further T cell sorting was done. An Agilent 2100 Bioanalyzer and agarose gel were used to check RNA quality, while a NanoDrop 2000 measured RNA concentration. These data originate in a study of regulatory T cells in long-lasting Graves disease (dated by TCRdb to about 2021). Turning to the overall study: Persistent Graves' disease was defined as antithyroid drug treatment for over 5 years with persistently positive TSH receptor autoantibodies. The study was registered as a clinical trial and conducted in China. Antithyroid drugs had been taken for about 10.3 years on average by persistent Graves' disease patients in the clinical cohort. A total of roughly 35 samples underwent TCR sequencing: approximately 13 from persistent and around 20 from newly diagnosed Graves' disease patients. Persistent Graves' disease patients were compared with newly diagnosed Graves' disease patients by peripheral blood TCR sequencing and RNA sequencing.

What the work shows at the level of the full study, not this receptor alone: Compared with newly diagnosed patients, patients with persistent Graves' disease had lower TCR Shannon entropy and fewer highly expanded clones, which suggests clonal expansion. Sequencing and analysis were restricted to the TCR beta chain. The authors noted that the small sample size was a limitation that may lower accuracy. More public clonotypes were shared among persistent patients (approximately 3,000) than among newly diagnosed patients (approximately 930). Preferential use of TRBV28, TRBJ1-2 and TRBJ2-5 was observed in persistent disease, whereas TRBV20-1 and TRBJ2-1 were favored in newly diagnosed disease. The study examined only peripheral blood because the primary lesion, thyroid tissue, could not be accessed.

The CDR3 numbers 13 residues from cysteine through phenylalanine. The retained sequence is limited to the CDR3, 39 bases, with the frame set at the first base. At the junction V is shortened by 7 bases and J by 3 bases, with 13 bases in between. CDR1 is given as MDHEN and CDR2 as SYDVKM, both from the germline V gene. The receptor library was made with multiplex PCR. TCRdb lists the instrument as Illumina HiSeq 4000. CDR3 regions were amplified by Arm-PCR with iRepertoire HTBI primers to construct TCR beta libraries. Before sequencing, the PCR products went through gel purification. Processing in the source paper ran as follows. A total of 62 TRBV and 14 TRBJ segments were identified across samples and were used for gene usage analysis of CDR3 amino acid clonotypes. Filtered high-quality paired reads were merged into contigs using COPE and FqMerger. Contigs were aligned with BLAST to IMGT TRBV, TRBD and TRBJ reference genes, and CDR3 was defined per IMGT. Any clonotype with a frequency above 0.1% was classified as a highly expanded clone. Shannon entropy served as the measure of repertoire diversity, while the Gini coefficient captured V-J evenness. Public clonotypes were defined as clonotypes shared by more than one individual. TCRdb's own reprocessing of the public reads used fastp at Q25 and MiXCR and kept productive beta chains. Here each entry gathers all rows of one CDR3 protein and keeps the most common genes and DNA. The V and J calls reflect TCRdb's pipeline rather than the authors' work. The sample table contains a few hundred thousand distinct CDR3 sequences; only one count was recorded for 20% to 25% of them. Roughly 56% of the sample is held by the ten biggest clonotypes.

This sample comprised peripheral blood mononuclear cells (PBMCs), obtained when the disease was refractory, from a patient treated with antithyroid drugs. The TCR sequence derives from a female donor with Graves disease. The receptor chain draws on TRBV28 and TRBJ2-7; the D gene identity is not certain. The CDR3 is CASTFRVGYEQYF. The DNA sequence is given as TGTGCCAGCACTTTCCGGGTAGGCTACGAGCAGTACTTC. The CDR3, completed at both ends by the reference TRBV28 and TRBJ2-7 genes, gives the full variable domain DVKVTQSSRYLVKRTGEKVFLECVQDMDHENMFWYRQDPGLGLRLIYFSYDVKMKEKGDIPEGYSVSREKKERFSLILESASTNQTSMYLCASTFRVGYEQYFGPGTRLTVT.